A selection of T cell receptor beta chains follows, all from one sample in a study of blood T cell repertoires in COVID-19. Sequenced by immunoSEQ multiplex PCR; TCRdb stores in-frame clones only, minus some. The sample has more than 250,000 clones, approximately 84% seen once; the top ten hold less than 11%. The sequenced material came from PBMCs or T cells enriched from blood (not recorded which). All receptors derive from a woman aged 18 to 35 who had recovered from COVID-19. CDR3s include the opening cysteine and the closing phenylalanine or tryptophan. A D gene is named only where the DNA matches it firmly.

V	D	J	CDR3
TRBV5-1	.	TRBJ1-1	CASSPTIDGILMNTEAFF
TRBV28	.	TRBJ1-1	CASSSGENTEAFF
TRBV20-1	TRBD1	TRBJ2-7	CSASIWGTGTVEEQYF
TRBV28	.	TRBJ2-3	CASSRISVGTDTQYF
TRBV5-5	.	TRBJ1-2	CASSLDEGSVYGYTF
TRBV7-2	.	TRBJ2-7	CASSLDSEYEQYF
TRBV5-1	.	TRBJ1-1	CASSPRDVGTEAFF
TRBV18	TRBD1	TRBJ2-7	CASSPQQGATEQYF
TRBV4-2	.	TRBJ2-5	CASSPRGETQYF
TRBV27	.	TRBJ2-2	CASSFYSTNTGELFF
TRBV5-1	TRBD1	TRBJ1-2	CASSLGRTGDYGYTF
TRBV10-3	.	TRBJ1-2	CAITIGGNYGYTF
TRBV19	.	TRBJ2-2	CANKRAGELFF
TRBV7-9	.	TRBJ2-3	CASSGWTSRSRTDTQYF
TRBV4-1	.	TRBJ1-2	CASSQRERLGYGYTF
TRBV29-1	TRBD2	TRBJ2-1	CSVGLAGGNEQFF
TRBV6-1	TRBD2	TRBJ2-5	CASSGLAGGAFQETQYF
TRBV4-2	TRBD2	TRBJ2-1	CASSQGSGAPNEQFF
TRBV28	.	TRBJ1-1	CASISSPGEAFF
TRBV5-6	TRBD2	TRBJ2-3	CASSLKGSGATDTQYF
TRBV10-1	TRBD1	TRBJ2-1	CASSESRGTGGRNEQFF
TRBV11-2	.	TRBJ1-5	CASSLQGINQPQHF
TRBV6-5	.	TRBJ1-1	CASSYPGNTEAFF
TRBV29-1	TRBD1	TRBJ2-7	CSAARDRDRYEQYF
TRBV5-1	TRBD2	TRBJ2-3	CASSPGLAGTDTQYF
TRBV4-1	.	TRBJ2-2	CASRSPQGTGELFF
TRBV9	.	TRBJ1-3	CASSPQVQIGNTIYF
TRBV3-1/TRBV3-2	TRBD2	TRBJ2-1	CASSQEGGLDSYNEQFF
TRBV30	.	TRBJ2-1	CAWSVQSESSYNEQFF
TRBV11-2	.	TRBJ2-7	CASSLRQTYEQYF
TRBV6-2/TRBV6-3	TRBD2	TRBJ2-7	CASSYSTRTRPYEQYF
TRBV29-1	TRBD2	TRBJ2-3	CSVDGGSWADTQYF
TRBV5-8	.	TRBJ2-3	CASSLVGLSADTQYF
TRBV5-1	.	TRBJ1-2	CASSLSGTPRGYTF
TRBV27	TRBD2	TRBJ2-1	CASTPGTSGSIASYNEQFF
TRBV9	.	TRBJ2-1	CASSLGGEANEQFF
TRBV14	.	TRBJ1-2	CASSQVSSGLLTQEGGYTF
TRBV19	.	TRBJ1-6	CASRPFAAGGQGGSPLHF
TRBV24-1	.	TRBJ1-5	CATSDSGGMNQPQHF
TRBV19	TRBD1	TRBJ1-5	CASTPGQVNQPQHF
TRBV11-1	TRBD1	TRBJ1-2	CASSDRDGYYGYTF
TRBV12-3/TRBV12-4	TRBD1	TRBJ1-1	CASRTTGVTEAFF
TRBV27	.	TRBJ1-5	CAVGGGGNQPQHF
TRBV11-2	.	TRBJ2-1	CASRPQGPYNEQFF
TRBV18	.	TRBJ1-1	CASRTGENTEAFF
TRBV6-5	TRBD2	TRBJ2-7	CASSPDSGSSYEQYF
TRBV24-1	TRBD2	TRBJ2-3	CATSPSRTSGYSTDTQYF
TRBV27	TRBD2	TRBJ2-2	CASRLGTSGRPGELFF
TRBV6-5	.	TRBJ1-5	CASSTWSGEPQHF
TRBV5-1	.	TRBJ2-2	CATRAGAANTGELFF
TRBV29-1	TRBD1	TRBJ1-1	CSAKDRGMNTEAFF
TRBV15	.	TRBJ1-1	CATSTRVDPGAFF
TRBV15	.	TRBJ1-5	CATSRQLNQPQHF
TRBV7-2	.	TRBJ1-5	CASSSPSLGGPQHF
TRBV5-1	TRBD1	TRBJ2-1	CASSVLGQGAGNEQFF
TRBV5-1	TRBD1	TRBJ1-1	CASRTGGMNTEAFF
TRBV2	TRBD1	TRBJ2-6	CASSQGAGANVLTF
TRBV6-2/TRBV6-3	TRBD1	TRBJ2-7	CASCCRQGSYEQYF
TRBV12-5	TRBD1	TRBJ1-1	CASGLGDSLNTEAFF
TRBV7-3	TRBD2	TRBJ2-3	CASSLSGSREHTQYF